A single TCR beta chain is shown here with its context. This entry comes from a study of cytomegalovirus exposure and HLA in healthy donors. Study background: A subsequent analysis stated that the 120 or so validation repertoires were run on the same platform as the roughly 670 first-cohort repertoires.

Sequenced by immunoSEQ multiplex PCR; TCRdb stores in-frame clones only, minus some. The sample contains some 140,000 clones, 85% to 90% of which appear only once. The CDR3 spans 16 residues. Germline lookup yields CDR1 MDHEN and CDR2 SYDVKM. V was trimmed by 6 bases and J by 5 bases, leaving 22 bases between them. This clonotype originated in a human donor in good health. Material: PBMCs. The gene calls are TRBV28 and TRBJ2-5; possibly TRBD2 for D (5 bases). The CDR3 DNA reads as TGTGCCAGCAGAGATCTAACCCTAGCTTCGGGGGAGACCCAGTACTTC. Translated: CASRDLTLASGETQYF.